This T cell receptor (beta chain) was retrieved from a study of T cell changes during pregnancy in multiple sclerosis (dated by TCRdb to the late 2010s). For context, the study as a whole: The study examined how the T cell repertoire changed over the course of pregnancy in women with multiple sclerosis.

As to this clone: Its target antigen remains unknown. Base qualities are not at hand, and no much larger clone is one base apart.

The CDR3 spans 12 residues, from the cysteine through the phenylalanine. Only CDR3 DNA remains: 36 bases, in frame from the first base. Trimming leaves V shorter by 10 bases and J shorter by 2 bases, with the junction holding 3 bases beyond the gene matches. From a lookup of the germline V gene, CDR1 and CDR2 are MDHEN and SYDVKM. To prepare the library, the immunoSEQ multiplex PCR assay was applied. In its TCRdb copy, this immuneACCESS table keeps in-frame sequences only and misses some clones. Where compared with another copy, unresolved V genes explain less than half of these, and the others have no known cause. Recorded for this sample are roughly 38,000 clones; roughly 91% of them occurred a single time. The ten biggest clones cover 0.5% to 0.75% of the sample.

The rearrangement joined TRBV28 to TRBJ1-2; 8 bases in the middle match TRBD1. This receptor was obtained from a female donor with multiple sclerosis, enrolled in a pregnancy study. This material consisted of CD4+ T cells from peripheral blood mononuclear cells, taken in the third trimester of pregnancy. The bases are TGTGCCATCCAGGGGGCCAACTATGGCTACACCTTC. This codes for CAIQGANYGYTF.